Presented here are 22 T cell receptor beta chains from one specimen sequenced in a study of cytomegalovirus exposure and HLA in healthy donors. PCR employed 60 Vbeta and 13 Jbeta primers. Assay used: immunoSEQ multiplex PCR; TCRdb lists only in-frame clones, some missing. The sample contains 80,000 or so clones, 65% to 80% of which appear only once. Sequenced sample: PBMCs. The receptors shown here come from a male donor in good health and CMV-seropositive.

This chain joins TRBV25-1 and TRBJ1-2, with 8 bases fitting TRBD1. The J segment lost 4 bases and the V segment lost 6 bases, leaving 10 bases of the junction unmatched. Germline CDR1 is MGHDK and CDR2 is SYGVNS. The CDR3 spans 15 residues. The CDR3 region is CASRAPGQVIYGYTF. In nucleotides, the CDR3 is TGTGCCAGCAGAGCCCCGGGACAGGTCATCTATGGCTACACCTTC.

J is TRBJ1-1 and V is TRBV5-1, with 7 bases aligning to TRBD1. CDR1 is SGHRS and CDR2 is YFSETQ in the germline V gene. CDR3 length equals 14 residues. The V segment lost 1 base and the J segment 7 bases; nucleotides outside the gene matches: 7. The CDR3 spells CASSLRGQIDEAFF. CDR3 DNA: TGCGCCAGCAGCTTGAGGGGACAGATCGATGAAGCTTTCTTT.

The chain is built from TRBV7-9 and TRBJ2-4, with a possible D match to TRBD1 (6 bases). The CDR3 is made up of 12 amino acids. Germline loops: CDR1 SEHNR, CDR2 FQNEAQ (reference sequence). Trimming cost V 1 base and J 10 bases, with 8 bases left between them. The CDR3 reads CASSLEGVIQYF. The CDR3 coding sequence is TGTGCCAGCAGCTTAGAGGGGGTTATTCAGTACTTC.

This rearrangement joins TRBV7-3 to TRBJ2-2; 8 bases are a match to TRBD1. V trimming: 6 bases; J trimming: 4 bases; junction bases outside the gene matches: 4. The germline V gene has CDR1 SGHTA and CDR2 FQGTGA. The CDR3 extends over 14 amino acids. The CDR3 loop reads CASRRTGGTGELFF. The CDR3 DNA is TGTGCCAGCAGACGAACAGGGGGCACCGGGGAGCTGTTTTTT.

The CDR3: CASSMATGGQPQHF. As DNA, the CDR3 is TGTGCCAGTAGTATGGCGACAGGGGGTCAGCCCCAGCATTTT. The chain employs TRBV19 and TRBJ1-5, with 9 bases aligning to TRBD1. After removal of 3 bases from V and 6 bases from J, the junction contained 3 bases not matched to a gene. Germline values: CDR1 LNHDA, CDR2 SQIVND (reference sequence). This CDR3 comprises 14 residues.

The chain combines TRBV30 with TRBJ2-2; TRBD1 matches at 12 bases. Germline assignment: CDR1 GTSNPN and CDR2 SVGIG (reference sequence). Losses at the gene ends were 3 bases for V and 6 bases for J; bases not matched to a gene: 11. CDR3 size: 17 residues. The CDR3 here is CAWSTIPGQGASGELFF. CDR3 bases: TGTGCCTGGAGCACCATTCCGGGACAGGGGGCGTCCGGGGAGCTGTTTTTT.

This clone was found a few times. This chain uses TRBV4-3 with TRBJ1-1; 10 bases are a match to TRBD1. Germline V lookup: CDR1 LGHNA, CDR2 YSLEER. Trimming cost V 5 bases and J 4 bases; bases outside gene matches: 4. CDR3 length: 14 amino acids. In DNA form, the CDR3 reads TGCGCCAGCAGCTCGGACAGGGGGACCACTGAAGCTTTCTTT. Its protein is CASSSDRGTTEAFF.

The chain uses TRBV6-5 and TRBJ2-5; TRBD2 might be the D (6 bases). CDR1 and CDR2 (germline): MNHEY, SVGAGI. This CDR3 is built from 13 residues. V shed 6 bases and J shed 9 bases, with 17 bases lying between them. Here the CDR3 reads CASSHGPGGAQYF. The DNA for the CDR3 is TGTGCCAGCAGCCACGGTCCCGGCGGGGCCCAGTACTTC.

The gene calls are TRBV6-5 and TRBJ1-1; D is unclear. Looked up from germline, CDR1 is MNHEY and CDR2 is SVGAGI. This CDR3 spans 14 amino acids. Trimming cost V 0 bases and J 1 base, with 6 bases left between them. CDR3 in amino acids: CASSYSAGNTEAFF. For the CDR3, the DNA is TGTGCCAGCAGTTACTCGGCAGGGAACACTGAAGCTTTCTTT.

The rearrangement links TRBV29-1 to TRBJ1-5; no firm D call. V was shortened by 5 bases and J by 2 bases, with 10 bases between the two germline ends. The CDR3 has 13 amino acids. Germline CDR1 reads SQVTM; CDR2 reads ANQGSEA. The CDR3: CSVSTSGNQPQHF. CDR3 in DNA: TGCAGCGTTAGCACGTCCGGCAATCAGCCCCAGCATTTT.

The rearrangement joins TRBV2 to TRBJ2-3; TRBD2 might be the D (5 bases). Trimming cost V 1 base and J 0 bases, with 8 bases left between them. The germline V gene has CDR1 SNHLY and CDR2 FYNNEI. CDR3 length equals 15 residues. DNA of the CDR3: TGTGCCAGCAGTGAAGTCGGGGTTAGCACAGATACGCAGTATTTT. This gives the protein CASSEVGVSTDTQYF. The variable domain in full, with the rest retrieved from reference TRBV2 and TRBJ2-3, is EPEVTQTPSHQVTQMGQEVILRCVPISNHLYFYWYRQILGQKVEFLVSFYNNEISEKSEIFDDQFSVERPDGSNFTLKIRSTKLEDSAMYFCASSEVGVSTDTQYFGPGTRLTVL.

The V gene is TRBV6-1, the J gene TRBJ2-5; 12 bases line up with TRBD2. The CDR3 extends over 16 amino acids. Germline V lookup: CDR1 MNHNS, CDR2 SASEGT. V lost 4 bases and J lost 5; bases outside the gene matches: 8. CDR3 in amino acids: CASSAVLGLAGETQYF. CDR3 nucleotide sequence: TGTGCCAGCAGTGCAGTCCTCGGACTAGCGGGGGAGACCCAGTACTTC.

The chain uses TRBV7-3 and TRBJ2-1; 13 bases align to TRBD2. The CDR3 sequence is 17 residues long. Unmatched junction bases numbered 11, after V lost 5 bases and J lost 7 bases. Per germline, CDR1 SGHTA and CDR2 FQGTGA. In DNA, the CDR3 is TGTGCCAGCAGCCCCCGGGTGACTAGCGGGGGGAAAAATGAGCAGTTCTTC. As protein: CASSPRVTSGGKNEQFF.

The chain is built from TRBV19 and TRBJ2-4; the D gene is possibly TRBD1 (6 bases). Germline loops: CDR1 LNHDA, CDR2 SQIVND (reference sequence). The V end lost 8 bases, the J end lost 2 bases, and 16 bases lay between the germline ends. The CDR3 length is 15 residues. The CDR3 DNA reads TGTGCCAGTGTCTACCGAGGGGGATCCAAAAACATTCAGTACTTC. It encodes CASVYRGGSKNIQYF.

V and J are TRBV25-1 and TRBJ2-1; 9 nucleotides align to TRBD1. J gave up 8 bases and V 7 bases, and 9 bases lay outside the gene matches. The CDR3 is 14 amino acids. Germline CDR1 MGHDK, CDR2 SYGVNS. CDR3 nucleotide sequence: TGTGCCAGCACCCGGGACAGGGCCGGCGATGAGCAGTTCTTC. It is translated as CASTRDRAGDEQFF.

CDR3 in amino acids: CASGSGTGAYEQYF. The CDR3 nucleotides read TGTGCCAGCGGTTCCGGGACAGGGGCCTACGAGCAGTACTTC. V usage is TRBV6-1 and J usage is TRBJ2-7; 10 bases align to TRBD1. With V trimmed by 8 bases and J by 2 bases, 6 bases remained unmatched. The CDR3 length is 14 residues. The germline CDR1 and CDR2 sequences are MNHNS and SASEGT.

This sequence joins TRBV19 and TRBJ2-1, with TRBD2 as a possible D gene (6 bases). The CDR3 loop spans 15 amino acids. The V and J ends lost 0 bases and 2 bases respectively, with 8 bases between them. Per germline, CDR1 LNHDA and CDR2 SQIVND (reference sequence). The CDR3 spells CASSIEWGAYNEQFF. CDR3 nucleotides: TGTGCCAGTAGTATAGAGTGGGGGGCCTACAATGAGCAGTTCTTC.

This rearrangement joins TRBV4-3 to TRBJ1-4; tentative D call: TRBD1 (6 bases). Trimming pared 4 bases from V and 2 bases from J, leaving 11 bases between. CDR3 length: 15 amino acids. Germline CDR1 is LGHNA and CDR2 is YSLEER. In DNA, the CDR3 is TGCGCCAGCAGCCGCCTGACAGGTACTAATGAAAAACTGTTTTTT. As protein: CASSRLTGTNEKLFF.

This sequence joins TRBV6-5 and TRBJ2-1; 7 nucleotides align to TRBD1. The CDR3 has 14 amino acids. Germline V gene data show CDR1 as MNHEY and CDR2 as SVGAGI. Trimming at V came to 0 bases and at J to 12 bases, leaving 8 bases not matched to a gene. The CDR3 spells CASSYSGTDGGQFF. CDR3 nucleotides: TGTGCCAGCAGTTACTCTGGGACAGACGGTGGGCAGTTCTTC.

This chain joins TRBV28 and TRBJ2-5; 8 bases map to TRBD2. This CDR3 contains 16 residues. V lost 2 bases, J lost 5 bases, and 10 bases stayed unmatched. Per the germline V gene, CDR1 is MDHEN and CDR2 is SYDVKM. The CDR3 is CASSLSGGLPPETQYF. The CDR3 DNA is TGTGCCAGCAGTTTAAGCGGGGGCCTTCCCCCGGAGACCCAGTACTTC.

This chain connects TRBV6-1 to TRBJ1-1, with unresolved D. V dropped 2 bases and J dropped 4 bases, with 8 bases sitting between them. This CDR3 spans 13 amino acids. Germline V lookup: CDR1 MNHNS, CDR2 SASEGT. The DNA of the CDR3 is TGTGCCAGCAGTGAATTGGGAGGCACTGAAGCTTTCTTT. Translated: CASSELGGTEAFF.

The chain joins TRBV5-1 to TRBJ2-7, with a possible D match to TRBD1 (6 bases). This CDR3 region has 14 residues. The germline CDR1 and CDR2 sequences are SGHRS and YFSETQ. V lost 4 bases and J lost 0, with 11 bases in between. CDR3 region: CASSALQGSYEQYF. The CDR3 nucleotides read TGCGCCAGCAGCGCACTACAGGGCTCCTACGAGCAGTACTTC.